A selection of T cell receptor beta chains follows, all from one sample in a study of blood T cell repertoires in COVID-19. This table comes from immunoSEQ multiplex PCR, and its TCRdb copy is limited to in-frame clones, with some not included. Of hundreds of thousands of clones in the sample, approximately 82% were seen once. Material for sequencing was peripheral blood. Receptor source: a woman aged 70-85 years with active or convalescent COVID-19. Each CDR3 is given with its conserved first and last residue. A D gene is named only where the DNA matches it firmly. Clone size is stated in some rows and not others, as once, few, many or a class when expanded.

CDR3 DNA: TGTGCCAGCAGTGGGCAGGGGGCAAGTCAGCCCCAGCATTTT
CDR3 protein: CASSGQGASQPQHF
J gene: TRBJ1-5
clone size: .
D gene: TRBD1
V gene: TRBV2

CDR3 DNA: TGTGCCAGTAGTAGAGTGGTCCAAGAGACCCAGTACTTC
CDR3 protein: CASSRVVQETQYF
J gene: TRBJ2-5
clone size: .
D gene: .
V gene: TRBV19

CDR3 DNA: TGTGCCAGCAGCTTCCTAGCGGGAGGGTTGGAGACCCAGTACTTC
CDR3 protein: CASSFLAGGLETQYF
J gene: TRBJ2-5
clone size: .
D gene: TRBD2
V gene: TRBV11-3

CDR3 DNA: TGTGCCAGCAGTGGAAACAGGGACAATCAGCCCCAGCATTTT
CDR3 protein: CASSGNRDNQPQHF
J gene: TRBJ1-5
clone size: .
D gene: .
V gene: TRBV2

CDR3 DNA: TGTGCCAGCAGCTTACGGGACACGAACACTGAAGCTTTCTTT
CDR3 protein: CASSLRDTNTEAFF
J gene: TRBJ1-1
clone size: .
D gene: .
V gene: TRBV7-8

CDR3 DNA: TGTGCCAGCAGCCAGGGACAGGATAATTCACCCCTCCACTTT
CDR3 protein: CASSQGQDNSPLHF
J gene: TRBJ1-6
clone size: .
D gene: TRBD1
V gene: TRBV5-4

CDR3 DNA: TGTGCCAGCAGCTGGGGACTCGGCAATCAGCCCCAGCATTTT
CDR3 protein: CASSWGLGNQPQHF
J gene: TRBJ1-5
clone size: .
D gene: .
V gene: TRBV5-4

CDR3 DNA: TGTGCCAGCCTCGGACAGGGGGCGACCGGGGAGCTGTTTTTT
CDR3 protein: CASLGQGATGELFF
J gene: TRBJ2-2
clone size: .
D gene: TRBD1
V gene: TRBV2

CDR3 DNA: TGTGCCAGCAGCCCGGACAGGGGCAGAGAGACCCAGTACTTC
CDR3 protein: CASSPDRGRETQYF
J gene: TRBJ2-5
clone size: .
D gene: TRBD1
V gene: TRBV13

CDR3 DNA: TGTGCCAGCAGCCAAAGCGGGTTCGGGGGTGAGCAGTTCTTC
CDR3 protein: CASSQSGFGGEQFF
J gene: TRBJ2-1
clone size: few
D gene: .
V gene: TRBV3-1/TRBV3-2

CDR3 DNA: TGTGCCAGCAGCTTGGGACCGACAGGGGGCGGGTCACCCCTCCACTTT
CDR3 protein: CASSLGPTGGGSPLHF
J gene: TRBJ1-6
clone size: .
D gene: TRBD1
V gene: TRBV7-2

CDR3 DNA: TGCGCCAGCAGCAAATTCACTAGCGGGGGATATTTCTACGAGCAGTACTTC
CDR3 protein: CASSKFTSGGYFYEQYF
J gene: TRBJ2-7
clone size: .
D gene: TRBD2
V gene: TRBV5-1

CDR3 DNA: TGTGCCAGCAGCTTAGGGTGGCAGGAAAATGAAAAACTGTTTTTT
CDR3 protein: CASSLGWQENEKLFF
J gene: TRBJ1-4
clone size: .
D gene: .
V gene: TRBV7-8

CDR3 DNA: TGTGCCAGCAGCTGGCGACAGGGTGGTACTGAAGCTTTCTTT
CDR3 protein: CASSWRQGGTEAFF
J gene: TRBJ1-1
clone size: .
D gene: TRBD1
V gene: TRBV7-9

CDR3 DNA: TGTGCCAGCAGCCAAGGTAGCTCTGGGGCCAACGTCCTGACTTTC
CDR3 protein: CASSQGSSGANVLTF
J gene: TRBJ2-6
clone size: .
D gene: .
V gene: TRBV4-2

CDR3 DNA: TGTGCCATCAGTGAGTCACGGGGACAGCCCCAGCATTTT
CDR3 protein: CAISESRGQPQHF
J gene: TRBJ1-5
clone size: .
D gene: .
V gene: TRBV10-3

CDR3 DNA: TGTGCCAGCAGCCTCCCAGGGGGCGCGAGGGGAAACACCATATATTTT
CDR3 protein: CASSLPGGARGNTIYF
J gene: TRBJ1-3
clone size: .
D gene: TRBD1
V gene: TRBV5-8

CDR3 DNA: TGTGCCTGGAGTAGGGGGGGGACAGATACGCAGTATTTT
CDR3 protein: CAWSRGGTDTQYF
J gene: TRBJ2-3
clone size: .
D gene: .
V gene: TRBV30

CDR3 DNA: TGTGCCACCAGCAGCTCGCCGGGACTAGTATTCAATGAGCAGTTCTTC
CDR3 protein: CATSSSPGLVFNEQFF
J gene: TRBJ2-1
clone size: .
D gene: TRBD2
V gene: TRBV15

CDR3 DNA: TGCGCCAGCAGTGAGTCGATATCGCGACAGGGGGAAGCTTTCTTT
CDR3 protein: CASSESISRQGEAFF
J gene: TRBJ1-1
clone size: .
D gene: TRBD1
V gene: TRBV10-1

CDR3 DNA: TGCGCCAGCAGCTTGCTTCAGGGAGGAGGTGGCACCGGGGAGCTGTTTTTT
CDR3 protein: CASSLLQGGGGTGELFF
J gene: TRBJ2-2
clone size: .
D gene: .
V gene: TRBV5-1

CDR3 DNA: TGTGCCAGCAGTTTAATCGGGGAGCAGTACTTC
CDR3 protein: CASSLIGEQYF
J gene: TRBJ2-7
clone size: .
D gene: .
V gene: TRBV28

CDR3 DNA: TGTGCCAGCAGTGAGGAGGGACCCGGAAGCCGTAAAGCTTTCTTT
CDR3 protein: CASSEEGPGSRKAFF
J gene: TRBJ1-1
clone size: .
D gene: .
V gene: TRBV25-1

CDR3 DNA: TGTGCCATCAGTGAGGGGGGAGGGTATGGCTACACCTTC
CDR3 protein: CAISEGGGYGYTF
J gene: TRBJ1-2
clone size: .
D gene: .
V gene: TRBV10-3

CDR3 DNA: TGTGCCAGCAGTTCCCTGGAGGGTCAAGAGACCCAGTACTTC
CDR3 protein: CASSSLEGQETQYF
J gene: TRBJ2-5
clone size: .
D gene: .
V gene: TRBV6-5

CDR3 DNA: TGCGCCAGCAGCTTGGCTTTTCTAGCGGGCACCGGGGAGCTGTTTTTT
CDR3 protein: CASSLAFLAGTGELFF
J gene: TRBJ2-2
clone size: .
D gene: TRBD2
V gene: TRBV5-1

CDR3 DNA: TGTGCCAGTACCCTCGAAGGGGAAACTGAAGCTTTCTTT
CDR3 protein: CASTLEGETEAFF
J gene: TRBJ1-1
clone size: .
D gene: .
V gene: TRBV19

CDR3 DNA: TGTGCCAGCAGCTTCGGGGGGAGGTTTTTT
CDR3 protein: CASSFGGRFF
J gene: TRBJ1-4
clone size: .
D gene: .
V gene: TRBV11-2

CDR3 DNA: TGTGCCAGCAGCCTAGGCGAGGGAACTGAGCAGTTCTTC
CDR3 protein: CASSLGEGTEQFF
J gene: TRBJ2-1
clone size: once
D gene: .
V gene: TRBV6-6

CDR3 DNA: TGTGCCTGGAGTGTAATGGGGGACATCAGGAACACTGAAGCTTTCTTT
CDR3 protein: CAWSVMGDIRNTEAFF
J gene: TRBJ1-1
clone size: .
D gene: .
V gene: TRBV30

CDR3 DNA: TGCGCCAGCAGCCGCGGACTAGCGGGAGAACAGCAGTACTTC
CDR3 protein: CASSRGLAGEQQYF
J gene: TRBJ2-7
clone size: .
D gene: TRBD2
V gene: TRBV5-1

CDR3 DNA: TGTGCCTGGGACTGGAACACTGAAGCTTTCTTT
CDR3 protein: CAWDWNTEAFF
J gene: TRBJ1-1
clone size: .
D gene: .
V gene: TRBV30

CDR3 DNA: TGCGCCAGCAGCTTGCCATCTAGCGGGGAGCCCGGGGAGCTGTTTTTT
CDR3 protein: CASSLPSSGEPGELFF
J gene: TRBJ2-2
clone size: .
D gene: TRBD2
V gene: TRBV5-1

CDR3 DNA: TGTGCCAGCTCCCTCGGACAGGGCCAGCCCCAGCATTTT
CDR3 protein: CASSLGQGQPQHF
J gene: TRBJ1-5
clone size: .
D gene: TRBD1
V gene: TRBV18

CDR3 DNA: TGTGCCGGAAGGCAGCGGAACTATGGCTACACCTTC
CDR3 protein: CAGRQRNYGYTF
J gene: TRBJ1-2
clone size: .
D gene: .
V gene: TRBV2

CDR3 DNA: TGTGCCAGCTCACCCACTAGCGACCAAGCTGAAGCTTTCTTT
CDR3 protein: CASSPTSDQAEAFF
J gene: TRBJ1-1
clone size: once
D gene: .
V gene: TRBV18

CDR3 DNA: TGTGCCTGGAGTGTAACGGGAGGGTCGTGGGATACGCAGTATTTT
CDR3 protein: CAWSVTGGSWDTQYF
J gene: TRBJ2-3
clone size: .
D gene: TRBD2
V gene: TRBV30

CDR3 DNA: TGTGCCAGCAGCCCGAGAGCTTCCTCCTACGAGCAGTACTTC
CDR3 protein: CASSPRASSYEQYF
J gene: TRBJ2-7
clone size: .
D gene: .
V gene: TRBV7-9

CDR3 DNA: TGCGCCAGCAGCCCGGGACTAGCGGGGGGGCAAGAGACCCAGTACTTC
CDR3 protein: CASSPGLAGGQETQYF
J gene: TRBJ2-5
clone size: .
D gene: TRBD2
V gene: TRBV4-1